The sequence of this T cell receptor beta chain was determined in a study of technical replicates of blood from several donors (dated by TCRdb to 2015 to 2018). Libraries were made using the immunoSEQ multiplex PCR assay. In TCRdb, the immuneACCESS table is reduced to in-frame sequences with V and J assigned. These tables do not hold every clone; where another copy was compared, an unresolved V gene accounts for under half, and the others remain unexplained. The sample yields 35,000 to 50,000 clones; 96% were counted once. The ten largest clonotypes hold about 0.4% of the sample. CDR1 and CDR2 are read off the germline V gene (reference sequence) as LNHDA and SQIVND. From V the trimming removes 1 base and from J it removes 9 bases, while the gene matches leave 14 bases of the junction unaccounted for. The CDR3, cysteine through phenylalanine, is 17 amino acids long. Just the 51-base CDR3 DNA is kept, in frame starting at base 1.

Turning to this clone: Its binding antigen is unknown. Base-call qualities are not available, and no considerably larger clone is one nucleotide away.

The TCR sequence derives from a human donor in good health. Rearrangement joined TRBV19 to TRBJ2-5, and 10 bases in between align with TRBD1. Sequencing input: T cells isolated from PBMCs. The sequenced DNA is TGTGCCAGTAGTATAGGCGTCTTCGGGACAGGGGAGTTGGCCCAGTACTTC. The translation is CASSIGVFGTGELAQYF.